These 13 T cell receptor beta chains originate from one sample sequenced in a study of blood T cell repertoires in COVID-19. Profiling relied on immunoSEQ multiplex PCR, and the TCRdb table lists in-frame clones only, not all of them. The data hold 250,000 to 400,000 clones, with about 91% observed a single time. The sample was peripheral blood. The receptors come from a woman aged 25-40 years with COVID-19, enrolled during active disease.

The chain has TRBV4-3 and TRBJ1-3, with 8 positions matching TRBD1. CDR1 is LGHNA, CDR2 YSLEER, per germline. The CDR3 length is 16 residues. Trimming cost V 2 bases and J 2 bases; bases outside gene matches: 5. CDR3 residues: CASSQTSDRAGNTIYF. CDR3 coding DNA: TGCGCCAGCAGCCAAACCTCGGACAGGGCTGGAAACACCATATATTTT.

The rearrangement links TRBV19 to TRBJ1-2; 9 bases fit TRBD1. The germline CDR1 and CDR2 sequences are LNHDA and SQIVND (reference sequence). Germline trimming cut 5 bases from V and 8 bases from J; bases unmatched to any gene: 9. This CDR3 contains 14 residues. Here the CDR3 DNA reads TGTGCCAGTAGTGGGGACAGGGATCTTTTAGGCTACACCTTC. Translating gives CASSGDRDLLGYTF.

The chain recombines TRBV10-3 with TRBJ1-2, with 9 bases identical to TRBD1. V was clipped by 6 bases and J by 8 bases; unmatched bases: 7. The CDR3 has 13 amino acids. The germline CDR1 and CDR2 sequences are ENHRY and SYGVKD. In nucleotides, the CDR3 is TGTGCCATCAGAGGGACAGGGCGGGAAGGCTACACCTTC. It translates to CAIRGTGREGYTF.

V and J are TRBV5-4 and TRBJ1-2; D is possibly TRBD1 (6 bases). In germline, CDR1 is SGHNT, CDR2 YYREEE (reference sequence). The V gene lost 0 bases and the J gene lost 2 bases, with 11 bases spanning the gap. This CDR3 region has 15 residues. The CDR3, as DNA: TGTGCCAGCAGCTTGGCCCGGCAGGGGAACTATGGCTACACCTTC. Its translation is CASSLARQGNYGYTF.

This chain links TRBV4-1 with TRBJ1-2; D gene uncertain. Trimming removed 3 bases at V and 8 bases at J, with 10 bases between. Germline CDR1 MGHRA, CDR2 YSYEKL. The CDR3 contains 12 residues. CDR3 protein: CASSQAGRGYTF. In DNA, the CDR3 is TGCGCCAGCAGCCAGGCGGGTCGGGGCTACACCTTC.

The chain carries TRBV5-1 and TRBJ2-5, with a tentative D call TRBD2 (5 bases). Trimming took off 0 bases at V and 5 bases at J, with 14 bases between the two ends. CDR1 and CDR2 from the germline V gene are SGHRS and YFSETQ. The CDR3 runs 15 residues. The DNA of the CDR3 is TGCGCCAGCAGCTTGGGTCGGGGTTTGTTTGAGACCCAGTACTTC. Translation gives CASSLGRGLFETQYF.

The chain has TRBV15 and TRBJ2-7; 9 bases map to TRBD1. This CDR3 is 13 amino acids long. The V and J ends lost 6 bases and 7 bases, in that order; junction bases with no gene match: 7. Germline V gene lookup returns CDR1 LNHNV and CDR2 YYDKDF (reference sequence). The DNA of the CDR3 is TGTGCCACCAGAGGGACAGGGCGGGAGGAGCAGTACTTC. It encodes CATRGTGREEQYF.

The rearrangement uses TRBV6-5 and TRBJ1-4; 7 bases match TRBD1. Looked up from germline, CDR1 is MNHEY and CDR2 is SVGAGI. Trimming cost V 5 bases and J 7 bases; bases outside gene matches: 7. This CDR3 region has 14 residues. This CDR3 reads CASSQTGSTEKLFF. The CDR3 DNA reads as TGTGCCAGCAGTCAGACAGGGTCAACTGAAAAACTGTTTTTT.

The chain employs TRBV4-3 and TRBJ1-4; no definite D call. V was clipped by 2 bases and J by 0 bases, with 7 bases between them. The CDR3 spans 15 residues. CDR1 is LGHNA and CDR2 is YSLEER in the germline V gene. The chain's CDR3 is CASSQSLSTNEKLFF. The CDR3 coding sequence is TGCGCCAGCAGCCAATCTTTATCAACTAATGAAAAACTGTTTTTT.

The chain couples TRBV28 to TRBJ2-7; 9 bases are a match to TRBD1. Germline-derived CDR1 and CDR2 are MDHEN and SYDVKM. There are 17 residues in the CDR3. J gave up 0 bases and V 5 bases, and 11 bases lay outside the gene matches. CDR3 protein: CASSPPQGTGLSYEQYV. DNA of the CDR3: TGTGCCAGCAGTCCCCCCCAAGGGACAGGGCTCTCCTACGAGCAGTACGTC.

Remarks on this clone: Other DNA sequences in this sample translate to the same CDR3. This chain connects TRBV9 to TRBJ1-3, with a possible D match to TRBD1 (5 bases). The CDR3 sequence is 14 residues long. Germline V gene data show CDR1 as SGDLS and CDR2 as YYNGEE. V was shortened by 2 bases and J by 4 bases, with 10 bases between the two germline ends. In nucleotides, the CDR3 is TGTGCCAGCAGCGTCGGGGGAGTCGGAAACACCATATATTTT. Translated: CASSVGGVGNTIYF.

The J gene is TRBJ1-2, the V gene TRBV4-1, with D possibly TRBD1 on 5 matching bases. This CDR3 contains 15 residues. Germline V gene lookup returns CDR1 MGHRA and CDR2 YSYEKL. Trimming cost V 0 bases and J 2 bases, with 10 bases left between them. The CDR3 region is CASSQDRVWNYGYTF. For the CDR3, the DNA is TGCGCCAGCAGCCAAGACAGGGTATGGAACTATGGCTACACCTTC.

The CDR3 DNA sequence: TGTGCCAGCAGCTTTCGGACTAGCCTCACCGGGGAGCTGTTTTTT. It is translated as CASSFRTSLTGELFF. The gene calls are TRBV7-8 and TRBJ2-2; 8 bases agree with TRBD2. CDR1 is SGHVS and CDR2 is FQNEAQ in the germline V gene. The CDR3 loop spans 15 amino acids. The V gene end was trimmed by 3 bases and the J gene end by 4 bases; junction bases not matched to a gene: 4.